This paragraph covers one T cell receptor beta chain sequence. Its antigen is still unknown. The CDR3 has 14 amino acids. The V gene's germline CDR1 is SQVTM and CDR2 ANQGSEA. V lost 4 bases to trimming and J lost 3 bases, with 13 bases between them. These data are taken from a study of beta chain features in type 1 diabetes. It was via CD45RO/CCR7/CD25/CD127/CD95/CD27 that CD4+ naive, central memory, regulatory and stem cell-like memory cells were sorted. Study conclusions and caveats: In every one of the four CD4+ subsets, TCRB CDR3s were moderately but significantly shorter in Type 1 diabetes patients. Fewer junction insertions and more nucleotide deletions appeared in type 1 diabetes patients.

The sequenced template was cDNA made from the entire isolated RNA. The table came from immunoSEQ multiplex PCR; TCRdb's copy has only in-frame clones and leaves some out. The data hold 20,000 to 25,000 clones, with around 68% observed a single time. This clonotype was obtained from a woman between 40 and 55 years old with type 1 diabetes. Sequencing used stem cell memory CD4+ T cells from blood. The chain recombines TRBV29-1 with TRBJ1-5, with D possibly matching TRBD1 (6 bases). The CDR3 reads CSVGGQGYNQPQHF. The CDR3 nucleotides read TGCAGCGTTGGGGGGCAGGGTTACAATCAGCCCCAGCATTTT.